This TCR beta chain originates from a study of blood T cells in healthy people across ages (dated by TCRdb to between 2014 and 2017). General notes on the study: Template switching captured roughly one uniquely barcoded TCR beta cDNA molecule per two T cells in model experiments. The study measured age-related changes in TCR beta repertoire diversity using deep sequencing normalized with unique cDNA molecular identifiers. Donors were grouped into four age groups: young (average roughly 16 years), middle-aged (under 40), aged (about 60) and long-lived (approximately 81). To avoid experimental bias, donors of different ages were randomly spread across the sequencing lanes. Two additional independent replicas of 1 million unique cDNA reads from the same blood draw were analyzed for two donors (one aged 18 to 30 and one aged 80 or older). Findings and caveats that apply to the study as a whole: Because profiling used bulk unsorted PBMCs, naive and antigen-experienced compartments could not be compared conclusively. There was a strong correlation between observed TCR beta diversity and the percentage of naive T cells measured by flow cytometry. As age increased, observed TCR beta diversity per million T cells dropped in a roughly linear way, and a significant reduction was already evident by age 40. Estimates of total diversity from one million sequenced T cells were regarded as lower bounds and underestimates. Compared with the aged group, the long-lived group had more naive CD4+ T cells, fewer expanded clones and increased TCR diversity, suggesting age selection. Because the CMV infection status of the donors was unknown, age-related changes in expanded clonotypes may potentially have been confounded.

CDR1 and CDR2, per the germline V gene, are SQVTM and ANQGSEA. Trimming removed 3 bases from V and 4 bases from J, leaving 16 bases between the germline ends. The cysteine opens and the phenylalanine closes a CDR3 of 14 amino acids. The read is trimmed to its CDR3 DNA, 42 bases read in frame from base 1. A remark on this clonotype: Its antigen is not yet known. The record has no base qualities; no much larger clone is one base away.

Donors were approximately 42 systemically healthy Caucasian individuals from Russia aged 6 to 90 years. Approximately 9.3 milliliters of peripheral blood were collected from each donor into EDTA-treated Vacutainer tubes. Ficoll-Paque density-gradient centrifugation was used to isolate PBMCs, with at least 7 million per sample. Total RNA was extracted from PBMCs with Trizol reagent, with at least 5.5 micrograms obtained per sample. Naive CD45RAhigh/CD27high T cell percentages were measured by flow cytometry on a PBMC aliquot from every donor. Libraries were prepared through 5' RACE. Sequencing was performed on an Illumina HiSeq 2500. A second PCR of about 6 to 11 cycles was run with a J-beta primer mix and a sample-barcoded 5' primer. A unique molecular identifier was introduced onto each TCR beta cDNA molecule by a template-switch 5' adaptor carrying 12 random nucleotides. Each sample yielded at least 3 million CDR3-containing paired-end reads. First-strand cDNA was synthesized from all RNA with the Mint cDNA synthesis kit, primed by a TRBC-specific oligonucleotide. All cDNA was treated with uracil-DNA glycosylase and then went through a first 18-cycle PCR with the universal primers M1SS and BC2_uni_R. Regarding the original processing steps: For normalization, 1 million high-quality reads were randomly selected from each sample, with every read carrying a distinct molecular identifier. Instead of being binned into consensus sequences, reads with shared molecular identifiers were discarded. MiTCR, run with a Q25 quality threshold and the strictest error-elimination algorithm, handled CDR3 identification, clonotype clustering and error correction. A nonparametric unseen species model using Euler transformation provided a lower-bound estimate of total TCR beta diversity. TCRdb reanalyzed the raw reads on its own, using fastp at Q25 for trimming and MiXCR for clone calling, and kept in-frame beta chains. Rows matching on CDR3 protein sequence are summarized as one entry with the most common DNA and genes. TCRdb's processing, not the study's, gives the V and J calls here. For this sample the table gives over 1,300,000 distinct CDR3 sequences, of which approximately 59% were detected only once. The ten biggest clones cover 6.5% to 8% of the sample.

Source material: blood. Rearrangement joined TRBV29-1 to TRBJ2-7; the D gene cannot be resolved beyond TRBD1 or TRBD2, each matching 6 bases. The origin of this receptor is a man between 18 and 29 years old in good health. The nucleotides read TGCAGCGTTGACGTGGGAGGAACAGGGTACGAGCAGTACTTC. Its protein reads: CSVDVGGTGYEQYF.